This T cell receptor (beta chain) was profiled in a study of cytomegalovirus exposure and HLA in healthy donors (dated by TCRdb to 2017 to 2019). Describing the broader study: According to a later analysis, the 120 validation repertoires were produced on the same platform as the approximately 690 repertoires of the first cohort. To predict cytomegalovirus infection status, the study combined high-throughput TCR immunosequencing, statistical association of individual TCRs with disease status, and machine learning. The study aimed to test whether signatures of past pathogen exposure could be identified by cataloging public T cell receptors. In addition to the first cohort of several hundred subjects, a separate validation cohort of approximately 130 different subjects was used.

The donors belonged to the validation cohort of about 120 subjects, which was separate from the approximately 700-subject first cohort. The full study reports these points: The classifier was reported to diagnose cytomegalovirus status with high specificity and sensitivity in both the original cohort and the validation cohort. The validation cohort had no HLA typing available for a later analysis, so co-occurrence within that cohort was assessed over all 120 or so repertoires. The authors suggested that the approach could potentially be extended to other disease states and immunological phenotypes. In a later analysis, TCRs clustered in the first cohort were found to also tend to co-occur in the roughly 120 validation repertoires, with 94% of cluster scores above 0. In vitro tests confirmed that three of the cytomegalovirus-associated TCR beta chains recognize cytomegalovirus antigens. Across donors, most TCR sequences were observed very rarely, whereas some public TCRs were present in many individuals. The study listed 150 to 200 TCR beta chains as associated with cytomegalovirus.

This clone was found a few times. This clone's antigen is unknown. No clone much larger than this one lies a single base away; base qualities are absent. Preparation of the library involved the immunoSEQ multiplex PCR assay. In the source study's methods: A statistical classification framework was developed to diagnose cytomegalovirus status using the catalog of TCR beta chain sequences. This immuneACCESS table, as held by TCRdb, lists in-frame sequences with V and J called but not all clones. Of the missing ones, under half trace to an unresolved V gene in checked studies; the others have no known cause. The V and J calls and clone size are taken from that table; D and trimming were inferred from the DNA. The sample table contains roughly 200,000 clones; only one count was recorded for about 81% of them. The ten largest account for about 1.2% of the sample. CDR1 and CDR2, per the germline V gene, are SGHDT and YYEEEE. The germline ends are 16 bases apart after V is trimmed by 7 bases and J by 8 bases. Spanning cysteine to phenylalanine, the CDR3 consists of 13 amino acids. The entry retains the CDR3 DNA only, 39 bases that are in frame from base 1.

This sequence was found in a woman under 40 in good health and CMV-seronegative. The chain is made from TRBV5-6 and TRBJ2-1, with no D gene named confidently. Sequencing used PBMCs. The sequenced DNA is TGTGCCAGCTGCCCGTTCTCTCAGGATGAGCAGTTCTTC. Its protein is CASCPFSQDEQFF. With the rest looked up from the reference TRBV5-6 and TRBJ2-1 genes rather than sequenced, the full variable domain is DAGVTQSPTHLIKTRGQQVTLRCSPKSGHDTVSWYQQALGQGPQFIFQYYEEEERQRGNFPDRFSGHQFPNYSSELNVNALLLGDSALYLCASCPFSQDEQFFGPGTRLTVL.